A single sample is the source of the 10 T cell receptor beta chains below, sequenced in a study of molecular identifiers for immune sequencing clone quantification. From the PCR reads, TCRdb called clonotypes with MiXCR, one entry per CDR3 protein. The repertoire has some 320,000 distinct CDR3 sequences, about 23% of them found once; the top ten carry 0.65% to 0.75%. The sample was naive CD8+ T cells from blood, with Jurkat cell RNA spiked in. Subset defined: FACS-sorted CD8+CD4-CCR7+CD45RA+ naive T cells. The receptors derive from a human donor in good health. Some libraries in this study had Jurkat cell RNA spiked in.

This clonotype was observed at least ten times. This chain uses TRBV12-3 or TRBV12-4 with TRBJ2-3; unclear D gene. The V end lost 7 bases, the J end lost 3 bases, and 11 bases lay between the germline ends. The CDR3 spans 13 residues. CDR3 amino acids: CASMVPGTDTQYF. CDR3 nucleotides: TGTGCCAGCATGGTCCCCGGAACAGATACGCAGTATTTT.

About this clonotype: A read error is possible here, since a much larger clone lies one base away. The J gene is TRBJ2-7, the V gene TRBV7-2; D may be TRBD1 or TRBD2 (7 bases each). CDR1 is SGHTA and CDR2 is FQGNSA in the germline V gene. This CDR3 has 15 residues. CDR3 sequence: CAGSLARQGGYEQYF. The CDR3 nucleotides are TGTGCCGGCAGCTTAGCTCGACAGGGAGGGTACGAGCAGTACTTC.

Written as DNA, the CDR3 is TGTGCCAGCAGCGGCGGACAGGGAAGGCGAAATTCACCCCTCCACTTT. Encoded protein: CASSGGQGRRNSPLHF. The gene calls are TRBV5-6 and TRBJ1-6, with TRBD1 matching over 8 bases. The CDR3 sequence is 16 residues long. Losses at the gene ends were 4 bases for V and 7 bases for J; bases not matched to a gene: 10. The germline gives CDR1 SGHDT, CDR2 YYEEEE.

Concerning this clonotype: A junction end diverges from the germline sequence, so it may reflect a read error. The chain combines TRBV20-1 with TRBJ2-7, with 9 bases fitting TRBD2. The CDR3 contains 14 residues. CDR1 and CDR2 from the germline V gene are DFQATT and SNEGSKA (reference sequence). Here the CDR3 reads CSALPLAGYHERYF. CDR3 coding DNA: TGCAGTGCACTTCCTCTAGCGGGATACCACGAGCGGTACTTC.

This clonotype was counted a few times. The chain links TRBV27 to TRBJ2-1; 11 bases are a match to TRBD2. This CDR3 region has 15 residues. Germline assignment: CDR1 MNHEY and CDR2 SMNVEV (reference sequence). V shed 5 bases and J 8 bases; nucleotides not matched to a gene: 8. This CDR3 reads CASSVLAGASHEQFF. CDR3 nucleotide sequence: TGTGCCAGCAGTGTACTAGCGGGAGCCAGCCATGAGCAGTTCTTC.

This clonotype was counted between two and nine times. The rearrangement joins TRBV5-5 to TRBJ1-1, with a tentative D call TRBD1 (5 bases). The germline V gene encodes CDR1 SGHKS and CDR2 YYEKEE (reference sequence). V lost 3 bases to trimming and J lost 1 base, with 13 bases between them. The CDR3 has 15 residues. CDR3 bases: TGTGCCAGCAGCTCGGAGGGACGGACGAACACTGAAGCTTTCTTT. Its translation: CASSSEGRTNTEAFF. Looking up the rest from reference TRBV5-5 and TRBJ1-1 gives the full variable domain: DAGVTQSPTHLIKTRGQQVTLRCSPISGHKSVSWYQQVLGQGPQFIFQYYEKEERGRGNFPDRFSARQFPNYSSELNVNALLLGDSALYLCASSSEGRTNTEAFFGQGTRLTVV.

This clonotype was seen only a few times. This chain joins TRBV4-3 and TRBJ2-3, with 11 bases fitting TRBD1. The trim removed 1 base at V and 5 bases at J, leaving 8 bases unmatched. Germline assignment: CDR1 LGHNA and CDR2 YSLEER. The CDR3 is made up of 17 amino acids. The CDR3 reads CASSQATGQGVGDTQYF. The DNA of the CDR3 is TGCGCCAGCAGCCAAGCCACGGGACAGGGGGTAGGAGATACGCAGTATTTT.

In this sample, this clonotype turned up many times. The rearrangement joins TRBV12-5 to TRBJ2-7; D tentatively reads TRBD1 or TRBD2 (5 bases each). CDR3 size: 15 residues. Germline V lookup: CDR1 LGHNT, CDR2 FRNRAP. The V end lost 7 bases, the J end lost 4 bases, and 20 bases lay between the germline ends. CDR3 coding DNA: TGTGCTAGTGCCTCGGCCGGGCAGGGAGTTTACGAGCAGTACTTC. Translation gives CASASAGQGVYEQYF.

A note on this clonotype: The junction and the germline gene differ at one end; a read error may be behind it. This rearrangement joins TRBV7-9 to TRBJ2-1; D perhaps matches TRBD2 (5 bases). Germline assignment: CDR1 SEHNR and CDR2 FQNEAQ (reference sequence). This CDR3 has 14 residues. CDR3 DNA: TGTGCCAGCAGCCGAGAGCGGCTTAACAATGAGCTGTTCTTC. It is translated as CASSRERLNNELFF.

This clonotype was detected ten times or more. The chain recombines TRBV29-1 with TRBJ1-1; D is ambiguous. CDR1 is SQVTM, CDR2 ANQGSEA, per germline. The V end lost 4 bases, the J end lost 1 base, and 10 bases lay between the germline ends. The CDR3 is 13 residues long. CDR3 loop: CSVGIRENTEAFF. In DNA, the CDR3 is TGCAGCGTTGGTATACGGGAGAACACTGAAGCTTTCTTT.